A selection of T cell receptor beta chains follows, all from one sample in a study of T cells in localized non-small cell lung cancer. Method: immunoSEQ multiplex PCR; TCRdb's copy keeps in-frame clones and lacks some. The sample lists 75,000 to 80,000 clones, 88% occurring once. The sequencing used peripheral blood, collected before any cancer treatment. These receptors came from a woman between 35 and 70 years old with stage I squamous cell lung carcinoma. Each CDR3 is given without its conserved first and last residue. Rows give clone size only sometimes, using once, few, many, or a class for an expanded clone.

ASSPRQASSYEQY | - | TRBJ2-7 | TRBV11-2
SVAGHSGGLYTGELF | - | TRBJ2-2 | TRBV29-1
ASNPRSGSSTDTQY | - | TRBJ2-3 | TRBV10-2
ASSLEDSSNQPQH | - | TRBJ1-5 | TRBV7-8
ASRPGGGSYNEQF | - | TRBJ2-1 | TRBV7-2
ASSLGQGAFGEQF | - | TRBJ2-1 | TRBV11-2
ASSLDLADTQY | few | TRBJ2-3 | TRBV13
ASSSRWGADTQY | - | TRBJ2-3 | TRBV7-9
ASSPQFLITTNEKLF | - | TRBJ1-4 | TRBV18
ASSLNDNEQF | once | TRBJ2-1 | TRBV7-6
AISAQGAGEKLF | - | TRBJ1-4 | TRBV10-3
ASSGTGAGYGYT | once | TRBJ1-2 | TRBV7-2
AISPGTGLYGYT | - | TRBJ1-2 | TRBV10-3
ASSPQDRGLGGYT | few | TRBJ1-2 | TRBV9
ASSIGGNGYT | few | TRBJ1-2 | TRBV9
ASSIGRGGYGYT | - | TRBJ1-2 | TRBV19
ASSSGTGEDTQY | - | TRBJ2-3 | TRBV5-5
ASSVRGTANTEAF | - | TRBJ1-1 | TRBV9
ASSPVGGSNYGYT | - | TRBJ1-2 | TRBV6-5
ASSDQGFYEQY | once | TRBJ2-7 | TRBV2
ASSLDSGGAVDTQY | - | TRBJ2-3 | TRBV5-1
ASSVGIDGYT | - | TRBJ1-2 | TRBV2
ASSLDRGGTLGANVLT | once | TRBJ2-6 | TRBV27
ASASGQGSAANYGYT | once | TRBJ1-2 | TRBV18
ASSAQGGAEAF | - | TRBJ1-1 | TRBV2
ASSQGRDTTNYGYT | - | TRBJ1-2 | TRBV4-1
AISELVGSVYGYT | - | TRBJ1-2 | TRBV10-3
ASSQDWGTGSNQPQH | - | TRBJ1-5 | TRBV21-1
ASRLTGSEQF | - | TRBJ2-1 | TRBV19
ASSPLQGTGPNGYT | once | TRBJ1-2 | TRBV9
ASSNLPTGDDLYEQY | - | TRBJ2-7 | TRBV14
ASSAGQGKGYT | - | TRBJ1-2 | TRBV5-1
ASSSIAGVQETQY | - | TRBJ2-5 | TRBV5-1
ASGGTGASTREQY | - | TRBJ2-7 | TRBV6-6
AISESGGINYGYT | - | TRBJ1-2 | TRBV10-3
ASSMDGTPFDGYT | - | TRBJ1-2 | TRBV6-1
ASSFRLAGGQDTQY | - | TRBJ2-3 | TRBV5-1
ASSILDRAGYT | - | TRBJ1-2 | TRBV19
ASSSDGANYGYT | - | TRBJ1-2 | TRBV6-5
ASSYTDGAEAF | - | TRBJ1-1 | TRBV6-6
ASSPTRDRGPEAF | - | TRBJ1-1 | TRBV7-9
ASSYTADRDKSPLH | few | TRBJ1-6 | TRBV6-5
ASSPPEGTGDNEKLF | once | TRBJ1-4 | TRBV18
ASSIEWGYNEQF | few | TRBJ2-1 | TRBV19
ASSTPGVPNSPLH | - | TRBJ1-6 | TRBV27
ASSVGQGPFYEQY | - | TRBJ2-7 | TRBV9
AWRRGAAQPQH | once | TRBJ1-5 | TRBV30
ASSLDEQHNQPQH | few | TRBJ1-5 | TRBV7-8
ASSLEGATNEQF | - | TRBJ2-1 | TRBV5-1
ASSSRKGRQSRANVLT | - | TRBJ2-6 | TRBV4-3
ASSKGFRASNQPQH | - | TRBJ1-5 | TRBV27
VSSPTTDTQY | - | TRBJ2-3 | TRBV5-4
SAREGDTIY | once | TRBJ1-3 | TRBV20-1
ASSPQGLHAKLF | - | TRBJ1-4 | TRBV19
ATRGDRYSYEQY | - | TRBJ2-7 | TRBV6-1
AISDGYNEQF | - | TRBJ2-1 | TRBV10-3
ASSTTFHEQF | - | TRBJ2-1 | TRBV5-6
ASSLSNSGSGYKAF | - | TRBJ1-1 | TRBV7-9
ASSVDTQQNNEQF | - | TRBJ2-1 | TRBV9